One sample yielded the 21 T cell receptor beta chains listed below, sequenced in a study of shared clonotypes between healthy human individuals. Data came from immunoSEQ multiplex PCR; TCRdb stores just in-frame clones and leaves some out. The table lists fewer than 600,000 clones, about four fifths of them singletons. Material for sequencing was PBMCs. Receptors were obtained from a woman aged 40 to 55 in good health. Some clones in this sample may be carry-over from other donors' samples.

The gene calls are TRBV19 and TRBJ1-4, with TRBD1 matching over 10 bases. CDR1 is LNHDA and CDR2 is SQIVND in the germline V gene (reference sequence). J was trimmed by 1 base and V by 6 bases; bases with no gene match: 5. This CDR3 is 16 amino acids long. CDR3 DNA: TGTGCCAGTAGGGACAGGGGGTGGAGAACTAATGAAAAACTGTTTTTT. Its translation is CASRDRGWRTNEKLFF.

Worth noting for this clone: Other DNA sequences of this sample code for an identical CDR3. The chain recombines TRBV2 with TRBJ1-2; D is perhaps TRBD1 (6 bases). The CDR3 covers 11 residues. The V and J ends lost 4 bases and 8 bases respectively, with 8 bases between them. Germline assignment: CDR1 SNHLY and CDR2 FYNNEI. The CDR3 nucleotides are TGTGCCAGCAGTGTCGGGGGCGGCTACACCTTC. This codes for CASSVGGGYTF.

The chain links TRBV28 to TRBJ2-1; possibly TRBD1 for D (6 bases). The CDR3 totals 14 residues. V lost 5 bases to trimming and J lost 6 bases, with 14 bases between them. Germline CDR1 is MDHEN and CDR2 is SYDVKM. Here the CDR3 DNA reads TGTGCCAGCAGTGTCATAGCAGGGGCCAATGAGCAGTTCTTC. Its protein is CASSVIAGANEQFF.

The chain couples TRBV7-8 to TRBJ1-3; 7 bases map to TRBD1. The CDR3 has 17 amino acids. J lost 0 bases, V lost 1 base, and 6 bases had no gene match. CDR1 is SGHVS, CDR2 FQNEAQ, per germline. The CDR3, as DNA: TGTGCCAGCAGCTTAGGGACAGGCCCGAGCTCTGGAAACACCATATATTTT. The encoded protein is CASSLGTGPSSGNTIYF. The entire variable domain, with the rest obtained from reference TRBV7-8 and TRBJ1-3, is as follows: GAGVSQSPRYKVAKRGQDVALRCDPISGHVSLFWYQQALGQGPEFLTYFQNEAQLDKSGLPSDRFFAERPEGSVSTLKIQRTQQEDSAVYLCASSLGTGPSSGNTIYFGEGSWLTVV.

The chain joins TRBV5-1 to TRBJ1-2; tentative D call: TRBD1 (6 bases). The germline CDR1 and CDR2 sequences are SGHRS and YFSETQ. This CDR3 spans 15 amino acids. V gave up 1 base and J gave up 1 base, with 11 bases separating them. The CDR3 nucleotides are TGCGCCAGCAGCTTGCTGGTCAGGGGTAACTATGGCTACACCTTC. This sequence encodes CASSLLVRGNYGYTF.

This sequence joins TRBV4-1 and TRBJ1-1; D might be TRBD1 (5 bases). Germline-derived CDR1 and CDR2 are MGHRA and YSYEKL. The CDR3 is 17 amino acids. V lost 0 bases, J lost 4 bases, and 18 bases lay in between. Written as DNA, the CDR3 is TGCGCCAGCAGCCAAGAAGCTGGGCCGGGGGGGTTCACTGAAGCTTTCTTT. This sequence encodes CASSQEAGPGGFTEAFF.

The V call is TRBV29-1, the J call TRBJ2-2; 9 bases fit TRBD2. CDR3 length equals 14 residues. J gave up 0 bases and V 6 bases, and 2 bases lay outside the gene matches. Germline CDR1 reads SQVTM; CDR2 reads ANQGSEA. The CDR3 region is CSVGTSSNTGELFF. CDR3 DNA: TGCAGCGTAGGGACTAGCTCGAACACCGGGGAGCTGTTTTTT.

For the CDR3, the DNA is TGTGCCAGCAGCTTGATGAGGGACACTGAAGCTTTCTTT. Its protein is CASSLMRDTEAFF. This chain joins TRBV5-5 and TRBJ1-1; D ambiguous. Germline CDR1 SGHKS, CDR2 YYEKEE (reference sequence). The CDR3 spans 13 residues. Trimming shortened V by 1 base and J by 3 bases, and 7 bases separated the two germline ends.

This clone was observed once. The chain has TRBV5-6 and TRBJ2-5, with TRBD1 identical over 10 bases. This CDR3 has 15 residues. Germline trimming cut 3 bases from V and 4 bases from J; bases unmatched to any gene: 6. The germline V gene has CDR1 SGHDT and CDR2 YYEEEE. In DNA form, the CDR3 reads TGTGCCAGCAGCTCCCGGACAGGGGGTGGAGAGACCCAGTACTTC. It translates to CASSSRTGGGETQYF.

V is TRBV5-5 and J is TRBJ1-1; 8 positions agree with TRBD1. Germline V gene data show CDR1 as SGHKS and CDR2 as YYEKEE (reference sequence). V was clipped by 4 bases and J by 7 bases; unmatched bases: 6. The CDR3 has 13 residues. The CDR3 protein is CASSNPGGGEAFF. DNA for the CDR3: TGTGCCAGCAGCAATCCAGGGGGCGGTGAAGCTTTCTTT.

V and J are TRBV4-2 and TRBJ2-7; no definite D call. The V and J ends lost 2 bases and 0 bases respectively, with 11 bases between them. This CDR3 contains 15 residues. The germline V gene encodes CDR1 LGHNA and CDR2 YNFKEQ. The CDR3 sequence: CASSQNYYSSYEQYF. CDR3 DNA sequence: TGTGCCAGCAGCCAAAATTATTATAGCTCCTACGAGCAGTACTTC.

J is TRBJ2-3 and V is TRBV15; D is ambiguous. Trimming left V 0 bases short and J 3 bases short, with 4 bases between. Germline lookup yields CDR1 LNHNV and CDR2 YYDKDF (reference sequence). The CDR3 length is 13 residues. CDR3 protein: CATSREGTDTQYF. In DNA, the CDR3 is TGTGCCACCAGCAGAGAGGGAACAGATACGCAGTATTTT.

CDR3 DNA: TGTGCCAGCAGCGTAGCTCAAGCAACTAATGAAAAACTGTTTTTT. As protein: CASSVAQATNEKLFF. This rearrangement joins TRBV9 to TRBJ1-4; D not certain. Trimming removed 0 bases at V and 0 bases at J, with 6 bases between. CDR1 and CDR2 from the germline V gene are SGDLS and YYNGEE. There are 15 residues in the CDR3.

This clone was seen repeatedly, ten times or more. The V gene is TRBV28, the J gene TRBJ2-4; D is perhaps TRBD1 (6 bases). The ends were cut back, 6 bases at V and 0 bases at J, with 15 bases in the middle. Germline CDR1 is MDHEN and CDR2 is SYDVKM. CDR3 length: 16 residues. The CDR3 protein is CASSPDRPLAKNIQYF. In nucleotides, the CDR3 is TGTGCCAGCAGCCCGGACAGACCCCTAGCCAAAAACATTCAGTACTTC.

This chain connects TRBV2 to TRBJ1-1; perhaps TRBD1 as D (6 bases). The germline gives CDR1 SNHLY, CDR2 FYNNEI. V was shortened by 2 bases and J by 4 bases, with 26 bases between the two germline ends. The CDR3 covers 19 residues. The CDR3 nucleotides read TGTGCCAGCAGTGAATTCCCAGCGGGGGGCGTTTTTGGGGGCACTGAAGCTTTCTTT. This codes for CASSEFPAGGVFGGTEAFF. The full variable domain, its missing parts supplied by reference TRBV2 and TRBJ1-1, is EPEVTQTPSHQVTQMGQEVILRCVPISNHLYFYWYRQILGQKVEFLVSFYNNEISEKSEIFDDQFSVERPDGSNFTLKIRSTKLEDSAMYFCASSEFPAGGVFGGTEAFFGQGTRLTVV.

The chain couples TRBV2 to TRBJ2-5; D is uncertain. CDR1 and CDR2 from the germline V gene are SNHLY and FYNNEI. This CDR3 is built from 14 residues. V lost 5 bases and J 4 bases, leaving 14 bases between the germline ends. The CDR3 DNA reads as TGTGCCAGCAGTCAGACGACGCTTTCAGAGACCCAGTACTTC. Protein sequence: CASSQTTLSETQYF.

CDR3 loop: CASSPGISTDTQYF. CDR3 nucleotide sequence: TGTGCCAGCAGCCCCGGGATTAGCACAGATACGCAGTATTTT. The gene calls are TRBV7-2 and TRBJ2-3; the D gene is possibly TRBD2 (5 bases). The CDR3 covers 14 residues. Deletions cut 5 bases from V and 0 bases from J, with 9 bases between. The germline V gene encodes CDR1 SGHTA and CDR2 FQGNSA.

The chain joins TRBV30 to TRBJ1-1, with a weak D call TRBD1 (5 bases). Per the germline V gene, CDR1 is GTSNPN and CDR2 is SVGIG (reference sequence). The V end lost 0 bases, the J end lost 11 bases, and 13 bases lay between the germline ends. This CDR3 contains 12 residues. The CDR3 nucleotides are TGTGCCTGGAGTGTATCAGGGTTGGGCGCTTTCTTT. Translation gives CAWSVSGLGAFF.

This chain links TRBV30 with TRBJ2-1, with TRBD2 matching over 13 bases. This CDR3 spans 15 amino acids. The J segment lost 6 bases and the V segment lost 5 bases, leaving 7 bases of the junction unmatched. CDR1 is GTSNPN and CDR2 is SVGIG in the germline V gene (reference sequence). In nucleotides, the CDR3 is TGTGCCTGGGACCGGGGACTAGCGGGACCCAATGAGCAGTTCTTC. As protein: CAWDRGLAGPNEQFF.

About this clone itself: Other nucleotide sequences from this sample produce the same CDR3. V gene TRBV9 combines with J gene TRBJ2-7, with 12 bases matching TRBD2. The CDR3 extends over 15 amino acids. Germline CDR1 and CDR2: SGDLS and YYNGEE. V shed 0 bases and J 4 bases; nucleotides not matched to a gene: 2. The CDR3 loop reads CASSVGTSGTYEQYF. Here the CDR3 DNA reads TGTGCCAGCAGCGTAGGGACTAGCGGGACTTACGAGCAGTACTTC.

J is TRBJ2-7 and V is TRBV29-1, with 11 bases that match TRBD1. CDR3 length: 13 amino acids. The V gene end was trimmed by 7 bases and the J gene end by 3 bases; junction bases not matched to a gene: 5. CDR1 is SQVTM, CDR2 ANQGSEA, per germline. CDR3 DNA sequence: TGCAGCGGCACCGGGACAGGGGGCTACGAGCAGTACTTC. This sequence encodes CSGTGTGGYEQYF.